This T cell receptor beta chain was identified in a study of immune characterization of retroperitoneal liposarcoma. Each CDR3 protein is one row after TCRdb ran MiXCR on the PCR reads. This table has over 9,000 distinct CDR3 sequences, around 26% appearing once. This clonotype was obtained from a female donor with retroperitoneal liposarcoma. Sample: tumor tissue.

Here the CDR3 DNA reads TGTGCCAGCAGGGACGGGGTCAATGAGCAGTACTTC. It yields the protein CASRDGVNEQYF. This chain joins TRBV6-2 or TRBV6-3 and TRBJ2-3; perhaps TRBD2 as D (5 bases). The J call may be wrong; the DNA end is better matched by TRBJ2-7. The V gene's germline CDR1 is MNHEY and CDR2 SVGEGT. The CDR3 is 12 residues long.